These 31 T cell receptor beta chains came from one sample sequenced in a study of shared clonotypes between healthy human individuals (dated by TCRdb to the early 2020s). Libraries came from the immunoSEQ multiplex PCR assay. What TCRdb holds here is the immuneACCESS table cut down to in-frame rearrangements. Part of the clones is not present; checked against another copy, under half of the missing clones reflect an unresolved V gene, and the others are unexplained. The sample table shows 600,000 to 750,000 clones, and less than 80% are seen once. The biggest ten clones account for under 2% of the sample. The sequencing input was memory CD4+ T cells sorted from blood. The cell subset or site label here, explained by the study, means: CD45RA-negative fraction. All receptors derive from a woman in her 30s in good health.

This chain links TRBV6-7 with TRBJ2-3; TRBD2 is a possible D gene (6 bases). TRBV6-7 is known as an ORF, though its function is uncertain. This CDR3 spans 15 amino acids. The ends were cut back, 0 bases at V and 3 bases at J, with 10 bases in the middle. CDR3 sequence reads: CASSYSEGETDTQYF. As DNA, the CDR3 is TGTGCCAGCAGTTACTCGGAGGGTGAGACAGATACGCAGTATTTT.

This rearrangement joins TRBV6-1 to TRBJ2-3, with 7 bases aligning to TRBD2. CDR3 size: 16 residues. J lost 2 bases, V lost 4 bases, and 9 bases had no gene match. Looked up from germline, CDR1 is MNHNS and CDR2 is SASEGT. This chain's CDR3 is CASSGRPSGSTDTQYF. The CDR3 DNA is TGTGCCAGCAGTGGCAGACCTAGCGGATCCACAGATACGCAGTATTTT.

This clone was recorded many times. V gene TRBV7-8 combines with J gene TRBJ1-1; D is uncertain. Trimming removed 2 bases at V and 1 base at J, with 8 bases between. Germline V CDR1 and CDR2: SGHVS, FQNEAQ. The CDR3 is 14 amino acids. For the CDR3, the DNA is TGTGCCAGCAGCTTATCCGACGGGAACACTGAAGCTTTCTTT. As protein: CASSLSDGNTEAFF. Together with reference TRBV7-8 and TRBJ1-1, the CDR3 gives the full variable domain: GAGVSQSPRYKVAKRGQDVALRCDPISGHVSLFWYQQALGQGPEFLTYFQNEAQLDKSGLPSDRFFAERPEGSVSTLKIQRTQQEDSAVYLCASSLSDGNTEAFFGQGTRLTVV.

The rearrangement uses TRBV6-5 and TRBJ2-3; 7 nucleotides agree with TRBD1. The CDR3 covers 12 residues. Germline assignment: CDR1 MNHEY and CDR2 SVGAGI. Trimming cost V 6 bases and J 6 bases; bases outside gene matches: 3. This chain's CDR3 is CASRLQGDTQYF. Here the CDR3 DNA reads TGTGCCAGCAGACTACAGGGGGATACGCAGTATTTT.

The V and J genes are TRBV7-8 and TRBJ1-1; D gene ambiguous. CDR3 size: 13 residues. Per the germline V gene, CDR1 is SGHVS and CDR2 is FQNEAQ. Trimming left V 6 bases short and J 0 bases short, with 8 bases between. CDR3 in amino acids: CASRPLLNTEAFF. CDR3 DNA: TGTGCCAGCAGGCCCTTACTGAACACTGAAGCTTTCTTT. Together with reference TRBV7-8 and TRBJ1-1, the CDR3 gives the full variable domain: GAGVSQSPRYKVAKRGQDVALRCDPISGHVSLFWYQQALGQGPEFLTYFQNEAQLDKSGLPSDRFFAERPEGSVSTLKIQRTQQEDSAVYLCASRPLLNTEAFFGQGTRLTVV.

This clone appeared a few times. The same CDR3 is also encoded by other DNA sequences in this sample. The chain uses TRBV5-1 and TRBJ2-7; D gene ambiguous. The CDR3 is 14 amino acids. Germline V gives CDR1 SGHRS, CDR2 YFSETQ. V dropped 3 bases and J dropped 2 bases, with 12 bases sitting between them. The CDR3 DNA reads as TGCGCCAGCAGCTCCCAGACGGGTCCCTACGAGCAGTACTTC. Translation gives CASSSQTGPYEQYF.

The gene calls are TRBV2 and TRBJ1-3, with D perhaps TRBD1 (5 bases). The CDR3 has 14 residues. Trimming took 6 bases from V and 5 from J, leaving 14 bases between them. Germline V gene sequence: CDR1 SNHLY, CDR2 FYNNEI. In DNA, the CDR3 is TGTGCCAGCAGGGCGACGGGGGGAAGAAACACCATATATTTT. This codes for CASRATGGRNTIYF. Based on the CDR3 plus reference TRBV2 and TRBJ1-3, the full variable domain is EPEVTQTPSHQVTQMGQEVILRCVPISNHLYFYWYRQILGQKVEFLVSFYNNEISEKSEIFDDQFSVERPDGSNFTLKIRSTKLEDSAMYFCASRATGGRNTIYFGEGSWLTVV.

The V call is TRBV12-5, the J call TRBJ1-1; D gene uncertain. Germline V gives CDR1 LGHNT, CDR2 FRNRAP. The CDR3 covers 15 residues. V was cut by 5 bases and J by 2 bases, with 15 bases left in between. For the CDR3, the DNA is TGTGCTAGTGGTCCCGGGAGCCTCCTAAACACTGAAGCTTTCTTT. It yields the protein CASGPGSLLNTEAFF.

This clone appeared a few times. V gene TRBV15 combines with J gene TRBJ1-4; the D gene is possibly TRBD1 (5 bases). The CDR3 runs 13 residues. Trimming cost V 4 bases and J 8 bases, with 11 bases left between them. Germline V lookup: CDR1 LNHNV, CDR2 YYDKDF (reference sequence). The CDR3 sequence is CATSTGTREKLFF. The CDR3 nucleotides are TGTGCCACCAGCACCGGGACGCGGGAAAAACTGTTTTTT.

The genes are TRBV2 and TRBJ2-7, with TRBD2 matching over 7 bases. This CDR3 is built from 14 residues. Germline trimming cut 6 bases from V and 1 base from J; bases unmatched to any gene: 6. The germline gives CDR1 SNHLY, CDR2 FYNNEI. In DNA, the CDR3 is TGTGCCAGCAGGCGGGGGAGGAAATCCTACGAGCAGTACTTC. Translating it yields CASRRGRKSYEQYF.

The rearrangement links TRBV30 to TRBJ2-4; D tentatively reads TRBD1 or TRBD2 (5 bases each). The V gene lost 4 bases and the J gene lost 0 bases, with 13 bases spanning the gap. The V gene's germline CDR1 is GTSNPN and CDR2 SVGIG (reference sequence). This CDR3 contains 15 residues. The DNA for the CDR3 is TGTGCCTGGACCCCGGGGCCCGTAGCCAAAAACATTCAGTACTTC. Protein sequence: CAWTPGPVAKNIQYF.

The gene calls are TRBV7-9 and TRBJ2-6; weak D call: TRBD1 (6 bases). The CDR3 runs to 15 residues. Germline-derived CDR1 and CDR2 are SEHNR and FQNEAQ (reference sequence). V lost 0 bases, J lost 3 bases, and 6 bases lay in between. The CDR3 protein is CASSLATGGANVLTF. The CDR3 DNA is TGTGCCAGCAGCTTAGCGACAGGTGGGGCCAACGTCCTGACTTTC.

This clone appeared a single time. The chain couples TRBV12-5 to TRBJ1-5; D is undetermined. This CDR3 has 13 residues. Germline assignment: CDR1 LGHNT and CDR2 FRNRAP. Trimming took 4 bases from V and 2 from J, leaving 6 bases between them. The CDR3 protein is CASGYFGNQPQHF. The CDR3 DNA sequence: TGTGCTAGTGGTTACTTTGGCAATCAGCCCCAGCATTTT.

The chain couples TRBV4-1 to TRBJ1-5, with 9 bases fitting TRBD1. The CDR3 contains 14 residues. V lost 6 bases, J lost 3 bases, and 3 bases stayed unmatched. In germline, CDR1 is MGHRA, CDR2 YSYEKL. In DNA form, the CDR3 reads TGCGCCAGCAGTCGACAGGGGGTCAATCAGCCCCAGCATTTT. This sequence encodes CASSRQGVNQPQHF.

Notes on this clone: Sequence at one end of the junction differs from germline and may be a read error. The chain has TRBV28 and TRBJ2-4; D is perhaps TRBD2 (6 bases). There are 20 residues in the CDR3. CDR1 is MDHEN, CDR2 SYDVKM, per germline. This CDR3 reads CASSLSRWRDNLLAKNIQYF. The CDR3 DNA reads TGTGCCAGCAGCTTATCTAGGTGGCGGGATAACTTGTTAGCCAAAAACATTCAGTACTTC.

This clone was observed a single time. CDR3 amino acids: CAWSVRPDAEKLFF. The CDR3 DNA is TGTGCCTGGAGTGTACGGCCGGACGCCGAAAAACTGTTTTTT. The chain recombines TRBV30 with TRBJ1-4; D is uncertain. Trimming removed 0 bases from V and 8 bases from J, with 13 bases in between. The germline CDR1 and CDR2 sequences are GTSNPN and SVGIG (reference sequence). CDR3 length: 14 amino acids.

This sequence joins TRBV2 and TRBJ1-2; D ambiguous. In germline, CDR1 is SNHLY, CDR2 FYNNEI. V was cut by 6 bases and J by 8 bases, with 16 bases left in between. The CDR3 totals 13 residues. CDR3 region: CASRKDLPGGYTF. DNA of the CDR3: TGTGCCAGCAGAAAGGACCTGCCGGGCGGCTACACCTTC. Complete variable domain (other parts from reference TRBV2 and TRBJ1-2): EPEVTQTPSHQVTQMGQEVILRCVPISNHLYFYWYRQILGQKVEFLVSFYNNEISEKSEIFDDQFSVERPDGSNFTLKIRSTKLEDSAMYFCASRKDLPGGYTFGSGTRLTVV.

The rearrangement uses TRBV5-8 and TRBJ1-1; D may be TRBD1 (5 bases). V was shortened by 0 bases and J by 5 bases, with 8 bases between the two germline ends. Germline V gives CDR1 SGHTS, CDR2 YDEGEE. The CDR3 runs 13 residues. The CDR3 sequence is CASSLEPGTEAFF. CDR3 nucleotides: TGTGCCAGCAGCTTGGAACCAGGGACTGAAGCTTTCTTT.

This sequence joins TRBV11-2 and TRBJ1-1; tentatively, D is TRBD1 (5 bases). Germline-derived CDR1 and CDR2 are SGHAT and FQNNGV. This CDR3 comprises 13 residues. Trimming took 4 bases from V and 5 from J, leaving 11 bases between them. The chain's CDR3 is CASSYNGGTEAFF. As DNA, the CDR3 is TGTGCCAGCAGCTACAATGGGGGGACTGAAGCTTTCTTT.

The CDR3 DNA follows: TGTGCCACCAGCATCAGAACCAGGGCGGGCAATCAGCCCCAGCATTTT. Translation gives CATSIRTRAGNQPQHF. V usage is TRBV15 and J usage is TRBJ1-5, with D possibly being TRBD1 (5 bases). V gave up 4 bases and J gave up 2 bases, with 15 bases separating them. Germline values: CDR1 LNHNV, CDR2 YYDKDF (reference sequence). This CDR3 comprises 16 residues. Looking up the rest from reference TRBV15 and TRBJ1-5 gives the full variable domain: DAMVIQNPRYQVTQFGKPVTLSCSQTLNHNVMYWYQQKSSQAPKLLFHYYDKDFNNEADTPDNFQSRRPNTSFCFLDIRSPGLGDTAMYLCATSIRTRAGNQPQHFGDGTRLSIL.

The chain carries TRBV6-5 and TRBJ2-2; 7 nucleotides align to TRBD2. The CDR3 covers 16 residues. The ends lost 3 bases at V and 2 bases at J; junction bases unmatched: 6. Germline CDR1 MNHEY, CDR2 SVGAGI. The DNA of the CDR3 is TGTGCCAGCAGTTATTCAGCGGGATTCAACACCGGGGAGCTGTTTTTT. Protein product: CASSYSAGFNTGELFF.

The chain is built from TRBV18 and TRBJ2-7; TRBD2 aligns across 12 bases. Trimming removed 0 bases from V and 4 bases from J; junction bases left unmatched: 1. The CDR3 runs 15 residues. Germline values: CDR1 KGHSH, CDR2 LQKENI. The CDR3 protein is CASSPPGLAGYEQYF. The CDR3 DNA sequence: TGTGCCAGCTCACCACCGGGACTAGCGGGTTACGAGCAGTACTTC.

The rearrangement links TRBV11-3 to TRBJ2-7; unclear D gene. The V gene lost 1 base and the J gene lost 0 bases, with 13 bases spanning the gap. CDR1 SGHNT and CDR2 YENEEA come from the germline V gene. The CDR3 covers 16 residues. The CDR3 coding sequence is TGTGCCAGCAGCTTAGGATGGCGCTTGCCCTCCTACGAGCAGTACTTC. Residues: CASSLGWRLPSYEQYF.

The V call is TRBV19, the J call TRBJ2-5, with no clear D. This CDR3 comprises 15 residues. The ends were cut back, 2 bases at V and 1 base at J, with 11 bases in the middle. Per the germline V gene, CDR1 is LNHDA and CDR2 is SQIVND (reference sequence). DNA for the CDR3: TGTGCCAGTAGTATAACCGGGCGGATCCAAGAGACCCAGTACTTC. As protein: CASSITGRIQETQYF. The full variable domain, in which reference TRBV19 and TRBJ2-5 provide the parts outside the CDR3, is DGGITQSPKYLFRKEGQNVTLSCEQNLNHDAMYWYRQDPGQGLRLIYYSQIVNDFQKGDIAEGYSVSREKKESFPLTVTSAQKNPTAFYLCASSITGRIQETQYFGPGTRLLVL.

CDR3 in DNA: TGCGCCAGCAGCTTTTCTATGGGGGACACCCTAATAGACACTGAAGCTTTCTTT. Its protein product is CASSFSMGDTLIDTEAFF. J is TRBJ1-1 and V is TRBV5-1; perhaps TRBD1 as D (6 bases). The CDR3 spans 18 residues. Germline CDR1 is SGHRS and CDR2 is YFSETQ. V was pared by 2 bases and J by 3 bases, with 23 bases between.

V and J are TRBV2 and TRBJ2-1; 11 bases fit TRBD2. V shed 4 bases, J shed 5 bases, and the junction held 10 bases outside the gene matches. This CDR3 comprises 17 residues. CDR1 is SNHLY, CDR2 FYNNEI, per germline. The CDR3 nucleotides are TGTGCCAGCAGTGCACTGGGTGGGACTAGCGGTAACAATGAGCAGTTCTTC. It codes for CASSALGGTSGNNEQFF. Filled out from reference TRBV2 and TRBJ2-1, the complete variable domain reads EPEVTQTPSHQVTQMGQEVILRCVPISNHLYFYWYRQILGQKVEFLVSFYNNEISEKSEIFDDQFSVERPDGSNFTLKIRSTKLEDSAMYFCASSALGGTSGNNEQFFGPGTRLTVL.

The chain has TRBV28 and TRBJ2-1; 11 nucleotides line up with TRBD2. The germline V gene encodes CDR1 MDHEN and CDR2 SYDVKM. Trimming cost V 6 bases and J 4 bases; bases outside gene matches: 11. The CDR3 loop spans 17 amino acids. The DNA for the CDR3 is TGTGCCAGCAGGTCTCTACTAGCGGGAGTCAGTTACAATGAGCAGTTCTTC. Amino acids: CASRSLLAGVSYNEQFF.

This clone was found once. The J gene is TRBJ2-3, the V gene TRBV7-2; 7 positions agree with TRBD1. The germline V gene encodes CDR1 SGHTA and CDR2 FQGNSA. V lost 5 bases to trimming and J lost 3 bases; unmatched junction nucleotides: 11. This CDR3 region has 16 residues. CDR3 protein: CASSPNRDSRTDTQYF. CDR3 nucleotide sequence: TGTGCCAGCAGCCCTAACCGGGACAGTCGGACAGATACGCAGTATTTT.

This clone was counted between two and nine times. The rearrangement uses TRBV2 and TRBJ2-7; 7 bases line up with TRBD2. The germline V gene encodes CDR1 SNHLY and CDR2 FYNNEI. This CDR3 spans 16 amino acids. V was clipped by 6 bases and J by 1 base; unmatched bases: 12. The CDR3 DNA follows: TGTGCCAGCAGCTCGCCCTTGGCGGGGGAGTCCTACGAGCAGTACTTC. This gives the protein CASSSPLAGESYEQYF.

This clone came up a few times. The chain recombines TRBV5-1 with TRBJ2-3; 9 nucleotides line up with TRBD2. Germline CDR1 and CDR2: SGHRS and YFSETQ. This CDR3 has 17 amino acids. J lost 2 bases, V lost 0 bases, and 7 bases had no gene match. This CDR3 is CASSLAALAGDTDTQYF. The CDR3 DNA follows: TGCGCCAGCAGCTTGGCGGCGTTAGCGGGAGACACAGATACGCAGTATTTT.

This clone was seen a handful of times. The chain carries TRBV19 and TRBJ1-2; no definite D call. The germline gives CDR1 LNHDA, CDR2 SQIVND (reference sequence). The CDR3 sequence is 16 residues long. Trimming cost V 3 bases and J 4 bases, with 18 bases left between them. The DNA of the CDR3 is TGTGCCAGTAGTATTTCGGGCGTCGGAGGGCCCTATGGCTACACCTTC. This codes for CASSISGVGGPYGYTF. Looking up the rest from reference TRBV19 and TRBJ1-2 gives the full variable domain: DGGITQSPKYLFRKEGQNVTLSCEQNLNHDAMYWYRQDPGQGLRLIYYSQIVNDFQKGDIAEGYSVSREKKESFPLTVTSAQKNPTAFYLCASSISGVGGPYGYTFGSGTRLTVV.